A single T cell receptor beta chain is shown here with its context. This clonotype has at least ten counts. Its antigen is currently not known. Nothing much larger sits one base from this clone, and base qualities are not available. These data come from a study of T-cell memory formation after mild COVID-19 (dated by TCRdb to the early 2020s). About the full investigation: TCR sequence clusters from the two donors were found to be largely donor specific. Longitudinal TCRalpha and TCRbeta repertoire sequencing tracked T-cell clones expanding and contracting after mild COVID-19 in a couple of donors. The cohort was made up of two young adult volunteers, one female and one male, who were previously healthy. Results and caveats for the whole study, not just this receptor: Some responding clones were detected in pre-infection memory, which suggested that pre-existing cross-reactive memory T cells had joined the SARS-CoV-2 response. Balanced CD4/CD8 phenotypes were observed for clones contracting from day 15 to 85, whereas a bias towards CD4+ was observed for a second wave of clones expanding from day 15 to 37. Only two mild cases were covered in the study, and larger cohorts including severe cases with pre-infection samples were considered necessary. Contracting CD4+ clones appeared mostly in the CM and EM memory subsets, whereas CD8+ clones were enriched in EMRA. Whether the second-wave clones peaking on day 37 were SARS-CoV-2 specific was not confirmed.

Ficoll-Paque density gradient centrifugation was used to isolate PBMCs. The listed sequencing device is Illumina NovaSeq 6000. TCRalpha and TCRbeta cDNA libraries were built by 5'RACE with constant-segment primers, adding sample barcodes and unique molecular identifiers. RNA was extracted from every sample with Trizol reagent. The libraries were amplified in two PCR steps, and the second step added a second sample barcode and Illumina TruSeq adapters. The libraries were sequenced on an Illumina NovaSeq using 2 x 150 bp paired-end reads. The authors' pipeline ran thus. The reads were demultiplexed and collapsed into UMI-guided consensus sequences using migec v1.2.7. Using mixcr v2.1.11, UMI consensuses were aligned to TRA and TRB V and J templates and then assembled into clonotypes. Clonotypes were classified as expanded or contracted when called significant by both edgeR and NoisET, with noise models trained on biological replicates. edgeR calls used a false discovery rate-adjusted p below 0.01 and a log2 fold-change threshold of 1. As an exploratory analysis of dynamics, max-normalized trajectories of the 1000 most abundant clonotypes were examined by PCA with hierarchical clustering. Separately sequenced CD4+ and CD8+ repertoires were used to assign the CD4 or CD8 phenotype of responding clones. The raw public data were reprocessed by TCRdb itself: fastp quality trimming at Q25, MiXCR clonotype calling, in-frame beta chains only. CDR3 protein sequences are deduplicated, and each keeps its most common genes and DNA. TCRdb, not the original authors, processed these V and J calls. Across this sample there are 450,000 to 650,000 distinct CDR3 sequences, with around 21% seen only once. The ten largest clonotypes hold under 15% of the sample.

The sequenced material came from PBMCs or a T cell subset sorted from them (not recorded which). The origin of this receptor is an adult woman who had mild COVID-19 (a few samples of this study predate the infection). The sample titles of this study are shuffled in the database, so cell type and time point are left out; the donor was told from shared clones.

The nucleotide sequence reads as follows: TGCGCCAGCAGCCAAGAGAGCGGGAATGAGCAGTTCTTC. This sequence encodes CASSQESGNEQFF. Recombination joined TRBV4-3 with TRBJ2-1, with TRBD2 as a weak D call on 6 bases. Trimming at the junction amounts to 0 bases on V and 7 bases on J, and the germline ends lie 7 bases apart. As encoded in the germline V gene, CDR1 is LGHNA while CDR2 is YSLEER. Taken from cysteine to phenylalanine, the CDR3 has 13 residues. This entry keeps only the CDR3 DNA: 39 bases, framed from base 1.